This T cell receptor (beta chain) comes out of a study of shared clonotypes between healthy human individuals. Study as a whole: A donor's plate count was three for CD4 naive and three for CD4 memory; CD8 naive had two and CD8 memory one.

Naive CD8 cells were CD45RO-negative, positively selected for CCR7, excluding terminally differentiated effector memory CD45RA+ cells. The CDR3 runs 15 residues. V shed 0 bases, J shed 6 bases, and the junction held 6 bases outside the gene matches. Germline assignment: CDR1 SGHDT and CDR2 YYEEEE. TCRdb keeps only in-frame clones here, not all; method: immunoSEQ multiplex PCR. The table includes millions of clones, more than 85% detected once. The sequence was obtained from a man younger than 35 in good health. Some clones in this sample may be carry-over from other donors' samples. The chain links TRBV5-6 to TRBJ2-7; 10 nucleotides align to TRBD1. Sequenced material: naive CD8+ T cells from PBMCs. Here the CDR3 reads CASSLDPGTGVEQYF. The CDR3 nucleotides read TGTGCCAGCAGCTTGGATCCGGGGACAGGGGTCGAGCAGTACTTC.